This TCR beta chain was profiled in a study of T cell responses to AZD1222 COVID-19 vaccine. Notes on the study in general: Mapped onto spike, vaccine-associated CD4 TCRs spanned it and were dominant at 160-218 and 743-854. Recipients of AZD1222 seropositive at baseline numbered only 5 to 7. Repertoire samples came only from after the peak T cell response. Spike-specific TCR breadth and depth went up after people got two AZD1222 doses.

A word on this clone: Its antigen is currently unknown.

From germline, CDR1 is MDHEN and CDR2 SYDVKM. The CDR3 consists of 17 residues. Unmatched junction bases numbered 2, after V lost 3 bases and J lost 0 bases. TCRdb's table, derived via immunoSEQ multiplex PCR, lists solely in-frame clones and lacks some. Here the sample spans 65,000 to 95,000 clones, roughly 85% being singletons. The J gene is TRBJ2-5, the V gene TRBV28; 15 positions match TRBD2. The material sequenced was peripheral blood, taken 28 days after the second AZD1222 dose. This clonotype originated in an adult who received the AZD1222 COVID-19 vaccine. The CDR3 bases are TGTGCCAGCAGTTTGGGACTAGCGGGGGGCCACCAAGAGACCCAGTACTTC. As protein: CASSLGLAGGHQETQYF.